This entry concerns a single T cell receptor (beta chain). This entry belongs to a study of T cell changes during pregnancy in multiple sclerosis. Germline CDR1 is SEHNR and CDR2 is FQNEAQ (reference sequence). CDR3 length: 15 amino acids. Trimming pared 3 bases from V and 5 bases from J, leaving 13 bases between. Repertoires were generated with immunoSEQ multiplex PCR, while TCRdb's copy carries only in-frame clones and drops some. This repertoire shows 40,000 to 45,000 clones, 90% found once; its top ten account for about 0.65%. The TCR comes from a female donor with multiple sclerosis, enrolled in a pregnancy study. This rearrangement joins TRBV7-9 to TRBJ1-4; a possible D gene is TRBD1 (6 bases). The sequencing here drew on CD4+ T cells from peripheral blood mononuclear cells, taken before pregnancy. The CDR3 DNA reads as TGTGCCAGCAGCTTGAGACAGGCGAGAAATGAAAAACTGTTTTTT. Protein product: CASSLRQARNEKLFF. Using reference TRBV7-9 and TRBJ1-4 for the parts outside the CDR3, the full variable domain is DTGVSQNPRHKITKRGQNVTFRCDPISEHNRLYWYRQTLGQGPEFLTYFQNEAQLEKSRLLSDRFSAERPKGSFSTLEIQRTEQGDSAMYLCASSLRQARNEKLFFGSGTQLSVL.